This T cell receptor (beta chain) emerged from a study of OX40 agonist ivuxolimab in advanced cancers. The wider study: Patients received ivuxolimab, an agonistic anti-OX40 (CD134) antibody. Findings and limits, study-wide: Clonal expansion was seen in CD4+ and CD8+ blood T cells by week 6 at 0.1 to 3.0 mg/kg. Antigen specificity of clonally expanded peripheral T cells was not established. At 0.1-3.0 mg/kg, partial responders had clonal expansion among the lowest observed.

Regarding this clone: As yet, its antigen is unknown.

The data were produced by immunoSEQ multiplex PCR, yet TCRdb's version contains in-frame clones alone and is incomplete. This repertoire shows about 30,000 clones, more than 70% found once; its top ten account for 20% to 25%. V was pared by 4 bases and J by 4 bases, with 14 bases between. Germline values: CDR1 MGHRA, CDR2 YSYEKL. The CDR3 spans 15 residues. This material consisted of CD4+ or CD8+ T cells sorted from blood, taken in a trial of the OX40 agonist ivuxolimab. The gene calls are TRBV4-1 and TRBJ1-3; weak D call: TRBD1 (6 bases). This receptor was taken from an adult with an advanced solid tumor such as melanoma, head and neck, liver or kidney cancer. The CDR3 region is CASSLSRGGGNTIYF. The CDR3 region has the DNA TGCGCCAGCAGCCTCTCACGGGGGGGCGGAAACACCATATATTTT.